This T cell receptor (beta chain) was documented in a study of T cells in Graves' hyperthyroidism and ophthalmopathy. Researchers took RNA transcripts and amplified the TCR beta CDR3 regions from them. HTBI primers drove first-round RT-PCR of the TCR CDR3. TCRdb itself ran the multiplex PCR reads through MiXCR, one entry per CDR3 protein. This sample has about 330,000 distinct CDR3 sequences; approximately 14% occur once, and the top ten carry almost 35%. This CDR3 contains 16 residues. Per the germline V gene, CDR1 is LGHNA and CDR2 is YNFKEQ. V lost 0 bases to trimming and J lost 5 bases, with 16 bases between them. The authors took PBMCs from roughly 9.3 ml fresh peripheral blood.

The rearrangement uses TRBV4-2 and TRBJ1-2; D remains ambiguous. Material: blood. This TCR was sampled from a woman aged 40 to 50 with Graves' ophthalmopathy. In DNA form, the CDR3 reads TGTGCCAGCAGCCAAGATCGGGCAGGCGGCGGATATGGCTACACCTTC. It is translated as CASSQDRAGGGYGYTF.